These T cell receptor beta chains were read from a single sample in a study of T cell clusters in autoimmune cytopenias. With the multiplex PCR reads reprocessed, TCRdb shows one record per CDR3 protein and no DNA. The listing contains over 5,000 distinct CDR3 sequences. The same sample was also used in a study of T cell repertoires in aging, cancer and after chemotherapy.

The source material was peripheral blood. The receptors come from a human donor in good health. Both conserved end residues are part of each CDR3. Size is omitted from some rows. Given values are once, few, many or a class for expanded clones.

v_gene,j_gene,abundance,CDR3aa
TRBV7-2,TRBJ1-5,.,CASSLRDRGQPQHF
TRBV4-3,TRBJ1-5,.,CASSQDAGGGNQPQHF
TRBV13,TRBJ2-1,large,CASSLGRLMGLNEQFF
TRBV11-2,TRBJ1-1,.,CASSLSGPTEAFF
TRBV18,TRBJ1-3,.,CASSPSEGGPSGNTIYF
TRBV30,TRBJ2-3,.,CAWTLNVADTQYF
TRBV29-1,TRBJ2-5,medium-sized,CSVAVTSGLETQYF
TRBV10-3,TRBJ2-1,.,CAISESIHEQFF
TRBV19,TRBJ1-5,hyperexpanded,CASNGQEDNQPQHF
TRBV7-9,TRBJ2-1,.,CASSVSGSVDEQFF
TRBV6-2/TRBV6-3,TRBJ2-7,medium-sized,CASRPLGAGEQYF
TRBV28,TRBJ1-5,.,CASSLQGARGQPQHF
TRBV27,TRBJ2-1,.,CASRRENEQFF
TRBV29-1,TRBJ2-1,large,CSVVFRFEGNEQFF
TRBV6-1,TRBJ2-3,medium-sized,CASSEVPGITDTQYF
TRBV6-5,TRBJ2-2,medium-sized,CASSYRRSSGRAAGELFF
TRBV12-3/TRBV12-4,TRBJ1-4,.,CASSLVEEKLFF
TRBV12-3/TRBV12-4,TRBJ2-6,.,CASSLASGSFGANVLTF